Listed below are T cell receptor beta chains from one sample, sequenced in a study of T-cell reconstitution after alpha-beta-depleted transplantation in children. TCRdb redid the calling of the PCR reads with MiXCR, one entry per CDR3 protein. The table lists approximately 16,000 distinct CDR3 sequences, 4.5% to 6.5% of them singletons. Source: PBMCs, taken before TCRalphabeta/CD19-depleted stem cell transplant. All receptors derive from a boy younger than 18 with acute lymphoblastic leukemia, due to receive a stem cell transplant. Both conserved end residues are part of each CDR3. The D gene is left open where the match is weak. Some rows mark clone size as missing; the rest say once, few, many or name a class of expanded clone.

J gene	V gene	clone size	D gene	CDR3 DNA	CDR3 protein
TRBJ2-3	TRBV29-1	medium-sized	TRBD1	TGCAGCGCGAGGAAACAGGGGGGAAGAGATACGCAGTATTTT	CSARKQGGRDTQYF
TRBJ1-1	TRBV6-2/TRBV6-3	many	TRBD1	TGTGCCAGCAGCCGCCCTTCAGGGGGGACAGGGTACGAAGCTTTCTTT	CASSRPSGGTGYEAFF
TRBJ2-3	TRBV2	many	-	TGTGCCAGCGAGCCACGGGGCACAGATACGCAGTATTTT	CASEPRGTDTQYF
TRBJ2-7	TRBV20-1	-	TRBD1	TGCAGTGCCACCGGACAGGGGGCTTCTCAGAGCTCCTACGAGCAGTACTTC	CSATGQGASQSSYEQYF
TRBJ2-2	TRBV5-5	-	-	TGTGCCAGCAGCCGGGGACTGATCTCCGGGGAGCTGTTTTTT	CASSRGLISGELFF
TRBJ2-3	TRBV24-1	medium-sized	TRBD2	TGTGCCACCAGTGACTCGGGACTAGTCACGCAGTATTTT	CATSDSGLVTQYF
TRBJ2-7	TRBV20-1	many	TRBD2	TGCAGTCCATCGGGACTAGCGGTCCACGAGCAGTACTTC	CSPSGLAVHEQYF
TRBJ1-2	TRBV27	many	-	TGTGCCAGCAGTTTTAGGGTAGGGAACTATGGCTACACCTTC	CASSFRVGNYGYTF
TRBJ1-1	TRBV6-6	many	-	TGTGCCAGCAGTCTACAGGGACACACTGAAGCTTTCTTT	CASSLQGHTEAFF
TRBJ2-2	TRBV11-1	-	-	TGTGCCAGGAGCCCTGGACAGCTAAGCTGGGAGCTGTTTTTT	CARSPGQLSWELFF
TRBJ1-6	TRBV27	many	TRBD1	TGTGCCAGCAGTTTATCGGGAGGGACAGGGGGTTCACCCCTCCACTTT	CASSLSGGTGGSPLHF
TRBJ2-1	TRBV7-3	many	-	TGTGCCAGCAGTCTGACTGGCAATGAGCAGTTCTTC	CASSLTGNEQFF
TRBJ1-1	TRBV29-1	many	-	TGCAGCCCCGTGCGGGGCGCTGCGACTGAAGCTTTCTTT	CSPVRGAATEAFF
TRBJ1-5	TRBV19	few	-	TGTGCCAGTAGTATCCGGGGATGGGATCAGCCCCAGCATTTT	CASSIRGWDQPQHF
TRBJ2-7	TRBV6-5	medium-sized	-	TGTGCCAACCGACAGGACTACGAGCAGTACTTC	CANRQDYEQYF
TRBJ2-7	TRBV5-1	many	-	TGCGCCAGCAGCTTGGGGTGGGAAGGGGAGCAGTACTTC	CASSLGWEGEQYF
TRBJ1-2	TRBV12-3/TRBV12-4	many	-	TGTGCCAGCAGTCCTCAGGGCTTTAACTATGGCTACACCTTC	CASSPQGFNYGYTF
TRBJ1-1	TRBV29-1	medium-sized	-	TGCAGCGCGAAGAACACTGAAGCTTTCTTT	CSAKNTEAFF
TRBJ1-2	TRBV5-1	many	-	TGCGCCAGCAGCTTGAGTGCAAATGGCTACACCTTC	CASSLSANGYTF
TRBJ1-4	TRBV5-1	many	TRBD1	TGCGCCAGCAGCCCACCAAACAGGGGTTCTAATGAAAAACTGTTTTTT	CASSPPNRGSNEKLFF
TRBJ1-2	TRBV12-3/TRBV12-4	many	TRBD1	TGTGCCAGCAGTGAAACAGGGGGCATAGGCTACACCTTC	CASSETGGIGYTF
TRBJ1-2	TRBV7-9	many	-	TGTGCCAGCAGCTTAGGGGACGGTAACTATGGCTACACCTTC	CASSLGDGNYGYTF
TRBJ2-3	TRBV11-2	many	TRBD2	TGTGCCAGCAGCGATGGACTAGCGGGAGGATCTAGCACAGATACGCAGTATTTT	CASSDGLAGGSSTDTQYF
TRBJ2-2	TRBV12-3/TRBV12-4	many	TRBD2	TGTGCCAGCAGTTTGGTGCTTTCCGGGACTAGCGGGATTAACACCGGGGAGCTGTTTTTT	CASSLVLSGTSGINTGELFF
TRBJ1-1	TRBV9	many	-	TGTGCCAGCAGCGTAGGGTGGGGCAGGGGGAACACTGAAGCTTTCTTT	CASSVGWGRGNTEAFF
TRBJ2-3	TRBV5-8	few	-	TGTGCCAGGGGACCCGGGACTTGGAGCACAGATACGCAGTATTTT	CARGPGTWSTDTQYF
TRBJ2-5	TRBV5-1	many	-	TGCGCCAGCAGCTTGGGGTCGATGGGGCAAGAGACCCAGTACTTC	CASSLGSMGQETQYF
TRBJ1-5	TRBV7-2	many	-	TGTGCCAGCAGCTTAGCGGGGGGACTCAATGTGCAGCCCCAGCATTTT	CASSLAGGLNVQPQHF
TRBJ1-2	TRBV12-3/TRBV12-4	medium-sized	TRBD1	TGTGCCAGCAGTGGCCAGACAGGGAATGGCTACACCTTC	CASSGQTGNGYTF
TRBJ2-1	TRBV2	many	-	TGTGCCAGCAGTGACGGGGTCTCCTACAATGAGCAGTTCTTC	CASSDGVSYNEQFF
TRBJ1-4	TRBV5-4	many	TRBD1	TGTGCCAGCAGCTTAGGGACAGCAGCAACTAATGAAAAACTGTTTTTT	CASSLGTAATNEKLFF
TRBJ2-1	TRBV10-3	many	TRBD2	TGTGCCATCAGAGCTAGCGGGAGTAGCTCCTACAATGAGCAGTTCTTC	CAIRASGSSSYNEQFF
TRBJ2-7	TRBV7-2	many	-	TGTGCCAGCAGCTTTAACTCCTACGAGCAGTACTTC	CASSFNSYEQYF
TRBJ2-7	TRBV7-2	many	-	TGTGCCAGCAGCTTAGCTAGCTCAAGCTCCTACGAGCAGTACTTC	CASSLASSSSYEQYF
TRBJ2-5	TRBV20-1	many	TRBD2	TGCAGTGCTTCTAGCGGAGGGACCCAGTACTTC	CSASSGGTQYF
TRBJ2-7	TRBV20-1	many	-	TGCAGTGCTAGAGAGGTGGGGGGGCCCTACGAGCAGTACTTC	CSAREVGGPYEQYF
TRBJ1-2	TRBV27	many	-	TGTGCCAGCAGTCCCACCCTGAATGCTGCGTGGTATGGCTACACCTTC	CASSPTLNAAWYGYTF
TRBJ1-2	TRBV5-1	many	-	TGCGCCAGCAGCTATAACTCAGGGGATGAGTATGGCTACACCTTC	CASSYNSGDEYGYTF
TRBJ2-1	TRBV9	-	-	TGTGCCAGCAGCGTCGGGCAGTCATATTACAATGAGCAGTTCTTC	CASSVGQSYYNEQFF
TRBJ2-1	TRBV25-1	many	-	TGTGCCAGCAGTGAATCGGCAGTAATGTACAATGAGCAGTTCTTC	CASSESAVMYNEQFF
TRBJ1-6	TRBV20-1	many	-	TGCAGTGCTAGACTCGGGCAGGCGTTATATTCACCCCTCCACTTT	CSARLGQALYSPLHF
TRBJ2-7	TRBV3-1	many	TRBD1	TGTGCCAGCAGCCCCCGACAGGGAGCCTACGAGCAGTACTTC	CASSPRQGAYEQYF
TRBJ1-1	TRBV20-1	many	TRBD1	TGCAGTGCCTGGGGACAGGCGAACACTGAAGCTTTCTTT	CSAWGQANTEAFF
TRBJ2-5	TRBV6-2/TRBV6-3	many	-	TGTGCCAGCAGTTATCTCTACGCCCTGGGAGAGACCCAGTACTTC	CASSYLYALGETQYF
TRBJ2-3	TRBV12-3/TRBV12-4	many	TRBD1	TGTGCCAGCAGCAGGGACAGGGACACAGATACGCAGTATTTT	CASSRDRDTDTQYF
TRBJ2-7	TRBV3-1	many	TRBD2	TGTGCCAGCAGCCAAGATGTGGGACTAGCGAGCTACGAGCAGTACTTC	CASSQDVGLASYEQYF
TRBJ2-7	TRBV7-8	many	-	TGTGCCAGCAGCTTATCTTGGAAGGCTTACGAGCAGTACTTC	CASSLSWKAYEQYF
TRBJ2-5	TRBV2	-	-	TGTGCCAGCAGTGAACATGAGACCCAGTACTTC	CASSEHETQYF
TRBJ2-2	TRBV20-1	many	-	TGCAGTGCCGGGGACGGATCGACCGGGGAGCTGTTTTTT	CSAGDGSTGELFF
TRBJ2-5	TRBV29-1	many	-	TGCAGCGCAGGGGGAGGGTTCCAAGAGACCCAGTACTTC	CSAGGGFQETQYF